Listed below are T cell receptor beta chains from one sample, sequenced in a study of neurological immune-mediated disorders. TCRdb re-called the 5' RACE reads through MiXCR, storing one row per CDR3 protein. The sample consists of about 16,000 distinct CDR3 sequences, roughly 9% of them appearing once. Specimen: CD8+ T cells from blood. These receptors came from a middle-aged man in good health. The CDR3 runs from the conserved cysteine through the conserved F or W. D genes are given only for firm matches. Clone size is stated in some rows and not others, as once, few, many or a class when expanded.

J,D,size,V,CDR3,DNA
TRBJ2-7,.,.,TRBV10-2,CASSEQGPYEQYF,TGCGCCAGCAGTGAGCAGGGGCCCTACGAGCAGTACTTC
TRBJ2-1,TRBD2,many,TRBV7-9,CAITSGMNNEQFF,TGTGCCATTACGAGCGGGATGAACAATGAGCAGTTCTTC
TRBJ2-5,.,many,TRBV6-1,CASSEGDWQIYQETQYF,TGTGCCAGCAGTGAAGGAGATTGGCAGATCTACCAAGAGACCCAGTACTTC
TRBJ2-1,TRBD1,many,TRBV4-1,CASSRQMTGSEEQFF,TGCGCCAGCAGCCGCCAAATGACAGGGTCCGAGGAGCAGTTCTTC
TRBJ2-5,.,many,TRBV28,CASSFRASSGETQYF,TGTGCCAGCAGTTTTCGTGCCAGCTCGGGAGAGACCCAGTACTTC
TRBJ2-4,TRBD2,many,TRBV7-9,CASSHNYRTSGSSRNIQYF,TGTGCCAGCAGCCACAACTACCGGACTAGCGGGAGTAGTCGAAACATTCAGTACTTC
TRBJ2-7,TRBD2,many,TRBV27,CASSPLAGGSYEQYF,TGTGCCAGCAGTCCCTTAGCGGGAGGGTCCTACGAGCAGTACTTC
TRBJ2-7,TRBD1,many,TRBV18,CASSPGTVGPYEQYF,TGTGCCAGCTCACCCGGGACAGTGGGGCCCTACGAGCAGTACTTC
TRBJ2-1,.,.,TRBV27,CASSLAGGRSPLHFGHSSYNEQFF,.
TRBJ2-3,.,many,TRBV11-2,CASSQAAGGSTDTQYF,TGTGCCAGCAGCCAGGCTGCAGGCGGGAGCACAGATACGCAGTATTTT
TRBJ2-7,.,many,TRBV7-2,CASSLAGGLLFYEQYF,TGTGCCAGCAGCTTAGCGGGGGGGCTTTTGTTTTACGAGCAGTACTTC
TRBJ2-7,TRBD1,many,TRBV7-6,CASSTGGYEQYF,TGTGCCAGCAGCACAGGGGGCTACGAGCAGTACTTC
TRBJ2-1,.,.,TRBV20-1,CSARDPRGVNNEQFF,TGCAGTGCTAGAGATCCGCGGGGAGTAAACAATGAGCAGTTCTTC
TRBJ1-5,.,many,TRBV4-3,CASSQDPAGLWPQHF,TGCGCCAGCAGCCAAGATCCGGCGGGATTATGGCCCCAGCATTTT
TRBJ2-7,.,many,TRBV15,CATSFDGRGYEQYF,TGTGCCACCAGCTTCGACGGCAGGGGCTACGAGCAGTACTTC
TRBJ2-7,TRBD2,many,TRBV7-8,CASSLFREAPSYEQYF,TGTGCCAGCAGCCTATTCCGGGAGGCCCCCTCCTACGAGCAGTACTTC
TRBJ2-1,.,many,TRBV29-1,CSAVRRSEQFF,TGCAGCGCCGTGAGGCGGAGTGAGCAGTTCTTC
TRBJ2-3,TRBD1,many,TRBV29-1,CSGLQGFSDTQYF,TGCAGCGGATTACAGGGGTTTTCAGATACGCAGTATTTT
TRBJ1-5,.,.,TRBV4-1,CASSLGGGSNQPQHF,TGCGCCAGCAGCCTGGGGGGAGGCAGCAATCAGCCCCAGCATTTT
TRBJ2-1,TRBD2,many,TRBV7-2,CASSSGLGPLNEQFF,TGTGCCAGCAGCTCGGGACTAGGACCGCTTAATGAGCAGTTCTTC
TRBJ2-2,.,many,TRBV4-3,CASSQGRDLFTGELFF,TGCGCCAGCAGCCAAGGGCGGGACCTCTTCACCGGGGAGCTGTTTTTT
TRBJ2-1,.,many,TRBV6-5,CASSYSGLRASSSYNEQFF,TGTGCCAGCAGTTACTCTGGGCTTAGGGCTTCGAGCTCCTACAATGAGCAGTTCTTC
TRBJ2-7,.,many,TRBV12-1,CASSLGTGTRYEQYF,TGTGCCAGCAGCTTGGGGACAGGGACCCGCTACGAGCAGTACTTC
TRBJ2-5,.,many,TRBV29-1,CSSRTGQETQYF,TGCAGCTCTAGGACGGGCCAAGAGACCCAGTACTTC
TRBJ2-6,.,many,TRBV7-9,CASSLGAGANVLTF,TGTGCCAGCAGCTTAGGGGCCGGGGCCAACGTCCTGACTTTC
TRBJ2-6,.,few,TRBV5-1,CASSLDATGSGANVLTF,TGCGCCAGCAGCTTGGACGCCACAGGGTCTGGGGCCAACGTCCTGACTTTC
TRBJ2-6,.,many,TRBV2,CARSGANVLTF,TGTGCCCGCTCTGGGGCCAACGTCCTGACTTTC
TRBJ2-7,.,many,TRBV28,CASSPSGTPYEQYF,TGTGCCAGCAGTCCCTCCGGGACCCCCTACGAGCAGTACTTC
TRBJ1-2,.,many,TRBV7-2,CASSLERGVVHGYTF,TGTGCCAGCAGCTTAGAGAGGGGCGTGGTTCATGGCTACACCTTC
TRBJ2-1,.,many,TRBV7-9,CASSYPPTGTSYNEQFF,TGTGCCAGCAGCTACCCCCCGACTGGAACTTCCTACAATGAGCAGTTCTTC
TRBJ2-2,.,many,TRBV7-9,CASSFSGAQRGNTGELFF,TGTGCCAGCAGCTTCTCTGGGGCCCAGAGAGGTAACACCGGGGAGCTGTTTTTT
TRBJ2-7,TRBD2,many,TRBV28,CASSLEREFYEQYF,TGTGCCAGCAGTTTAGAGCGGGAGTTTTACGAGCAGTACTTC
TRBJ2-5,TRBD1,many,TRBV5-1,CASSFPGQGGETQYF,TGCGCCAGCAGCTTCCCGGGACAGGGTGGGGAGACCCAGTACTTC
TRBJ1-5,.,.,TRBV6-5,CASSSRPNQPQHF,TGTGCCAGCAGTTCCCGCCCTAATCAGCCCCAGCATTTT
TRBJ1-5,TRBD1,many,TRBV6-5,CASSYDPGGSQPQHF,TGTGCCAGCAGTTACGATCCAGGGGGTAGTCAGCCCCAGCATTTT
TRBJ2-7,.,many,TRBV5-5,CASSLAPPDEQYF,TGTGCCAGCAGCTTGGCCCCACCTGACGAGCAGTACTTC
TRBJ2-6,.,many,TRBV20-1,CSASGHRSGANVLTF,TGCAGTGCTAGTGGACACAGGTCTGGGGCCAACGTCCTGACTTTC
TRBJ2-1,TRBD2,many,TRBV15,CATSETSGINNEQFF,TGTGCCACCAGCGAGACTAGCGGGATTAACAATGAGCAGTTCTTC
TRBJ2-3,TRBD2,many,TRBV4-3,CASSQDPPGGPTTDTQYF,TGCGCCAGCAGCCAAGATCCTCCGGGGGGGCCCACCACAGATACGCAGTATTTT
TRBJ2-1,.,.,TRBV7-9,CASSSTREEQFF,TGTGCCAGCAGCTCGACTCGGGAGGAGCAGTTCTTC
TRBJ2-3,TRBD2,many,TRBV6-5,CASSYRLAPRTDTQYF,TGTGCCAGCAGTTACCGACTAGCTCCACGCACAGATACGCAGTATTTT
TRBJ2-3,TRBD2,many,TRBV27,CASSRPGLAGDLDTQYF,TGTGCCAGCAGTCGCCCGGGACTAGCGGGAGATCTGGATACGCAGTATTTT
TRBJ2-1,.,.,TRBV5-1,CASSLASGGLYNEQFF,TGCGCCAGCAGCTTGGCCAGCGGCGGGCTCTACAATGAGCAGTTCTTC
TRBJ2-2,.,many,TRBV9,CASSEWDTGELFF,TGTGCCAGCAGCGAATGGGACACCGGGGAGCTGTTTTTT
TRBJ2-5,TRBD1,many,TRBV28,CASSSRGTGSKETQYF,TGTGCCAGCAGTTCTCGAGGGACAGGCTCCAAGGAGACCCAGTACTTC
TRBJ2-1,.,many,TRBV29-1,CSVEDPGEQFF,TGCAGCGTTGAAGATCCGGGTGAGCAGTTCTTC
TRBJ2-7,TRBD2,many,TRBV20-1,CSAPGLAGRTEQYF,TGCAGTGCTCCCGGACTAGCGGGAAGAACTGAGCAGTACTTC
TRBJ2-7,.,many,TRBV20-1,CSAREGRVAEQYF,TGCAGTGCTAGAGAGGGCAGGGTCGCCGAGCAGTACTTC
TRBJ1-2,.,many,TRBV4-2,CASSPEPSGDYGYTF,TGTGCCAGCAGCCCCGAGCCCTCAGGGGACTATGGCTACACCTTC
TRBJ2-2,TRBD1,many,TRBV29-1,CSVGVLRTGAPVTGELFF,TGCAGCGTCGGAGTACTCAGGACAGGAGCTCCCGTCACCGGGGAGCTGTTTTTT
TRBJ2-3,TRBD2,many,TRBV28,CASSFEGGPTDTQYF,TGTGCCAGCAGTTTCGAGGGAGGGCCCACAGATACGCAGTATTTT
TRBJ1-2,.,many,TRBV3-1,CASSQGPKQNYGYTF,TGTGCCAGCAGCCAAGGTCCCAAGCAAAACTATGGCTACACCTTC
TRBJ2-1,.,many,TRBV12-3/TRBV12-4,CASTHRSYNEQFF,TGTGCCAGCACTCATAGATCCTACAATGAGCAGTTCTTC
TRBJ2-4,.,many,TRBV5-1,CASSLLGELLYF,TGCGCCAGCAGCTTGTTGGGCGAACTGCTTTACTTC
TRBJ2-7,TRBD2,many,TRBV7-8,CASVKEGGSRDEQYF,TGTGCCAGCGTCAAGGAGGGCGGGAGTAGGGACGAGCAGTACTTC
TRBJ2-1,.,.,TRBV25-1,CASSEPNEQFF,TGTGCCAGCAGTGAACCAAATGAGCAGTTCTTC
TRBJ2-2,.,many,TRBV6-2/TRBV6-3,CASSLAGTGELFF,TGTGCCAGCTCCCTGGCTGGGACCGGGGAGCTGTTTTTT